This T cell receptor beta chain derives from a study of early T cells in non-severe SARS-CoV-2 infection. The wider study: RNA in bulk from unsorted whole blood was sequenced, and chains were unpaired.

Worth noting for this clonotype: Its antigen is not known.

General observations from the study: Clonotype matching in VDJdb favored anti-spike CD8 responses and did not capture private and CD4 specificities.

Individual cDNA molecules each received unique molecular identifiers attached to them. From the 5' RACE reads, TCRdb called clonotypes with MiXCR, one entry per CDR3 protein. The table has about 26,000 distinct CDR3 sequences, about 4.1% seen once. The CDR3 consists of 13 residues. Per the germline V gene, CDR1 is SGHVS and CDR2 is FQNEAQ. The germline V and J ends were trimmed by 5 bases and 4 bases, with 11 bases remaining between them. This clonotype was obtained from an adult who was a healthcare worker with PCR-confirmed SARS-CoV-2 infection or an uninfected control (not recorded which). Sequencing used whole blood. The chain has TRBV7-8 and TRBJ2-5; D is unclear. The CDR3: CASSAGFRETQYF. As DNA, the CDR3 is TGTGCCAGCAGCGCTGGCTTCAGAGAGACCCAGTACTTC.